The rows below give T cell receptor beta chains drawn from one sample of a study of cytomegalovirus exposure and HLA in healthy donors. The repertoire was sequenced with immunoSEQ multiplex PCR; TCRdb's copy has only in-frame clones and lacks some. The sample lists 50,000 to 80,000 clones; around 89% were seen once. Sequencing was done on a sample of PBMCs. All receptors derive from a woman between 18 and 30 years old in good health and CMV-seronegative. Each CDR3 is given with its conserved first and last residue. D genes are given only for firm matches.

TRBV6-5	15	TRBJ2-2	-	TGTGCCAGCAGATTACAGGGCCCGAACACCGGGGAGCTGTTTTTT	CASRLQGPNTGELFF
TRBV9	15	TRBJ2-7	TRBD2	TGTGCCAGCAGCGTAGGAGCGGGAGGACTCTACGAGCAGTACTTC	CASSVGAGGLYEQYF
TRBV27	15	TRBJ2-1	-	TGTGCCAGCAGTTTCTTAAGGACATCCCCCTTGGAGCAGTTCTTC	CASSFLRTSPLEQFF
TRBV7-8	16	TRBJ2-1	TRBD2	TGTGCCAGCAGCTTAGTGATAGCGGGAGGATTCAATGAGCAGTTCTTC	CASSLVIAGGFNEQFF
TRBV15	13	TRBJ1-2	-	TGTGCCACCAGCAGAGACAGGGTCGATGGCTACACCTTC	CATSRDRVDGYTF
TRBV5-6	14	TRBJ1-2	TRBD1	TGTGCCAGCAGCTTGGCGGGGACAGGCTATGGCTACACCTTC	CASSLAGTGYGYTF
TRBV19	13	TRBJ1-4	-	TGTGCCACCAAACAGGGCGGTCGGGAAAAACTGTTTTTT	CATKQGGREKLFF
TRBV15	17	TRBJ1-2	TRBD1	TGTGCCACCAGCAGAGACCCCTTAAGAGACAGGGTTTATGGCTACACCTTC	CATSRDPLRDRVYGYTF
TRBV27	16	TRBJ2-7	-	TGTGCCAGCAGTGGGACGCAAACAGGGCATAACTACGAGCAGTACTTC	CASSGTQTGHNYEQYF
TRBV7-3	15	TRBJ2-2	TRBD1	TGTGCCAGCAGCTTGGGACAGGGCTTCACCGGGGAGCTGTTTTTT	CASSLGQGFTGELFF
TRBV11-1	13	TRBJ1-5	-	TGTGCCAGCAGCGGGGCCCCCAATCAGCCCCAGCATTTT	CASSGAPNQPQHF
TRBV15	16	TRBJ1-1	-	TGTGCCACCAGCAGAGATCTATCGGGGGTCGAAGCTGAAGCTTTCTTT	CATSRDLSGVEAEAFF
TRBV7-9	12	TRBJ1-1	-	TGTGCCAGCAGCTTAGGAGATCACGGGGCTTTCTTT	CASSLGDHGAFF
TRBV27	15	TRBJ2-5	TRBD2	TGTGCCACCCAACCCGGGACTAGCGACCAAGAGACCCAGTACTTC	CATQPGTSDQETQYF
TRBV27	13	TRBJ2-7	TRBD1	TGTGCCAGCAGCCTGGACAGGGCGGGGGAGCAGTACTTC	CASSLDRAGEQYF
TRBV28	12	TRBJ2-4	TRBD1	TGTGCCAGCAGTTTATGGGCAGGGGGTCAGTACTTC	CASSLWAGGQYF
TRBV19	15	TRBJ2-3	TRBD2	TGTGCCAGTAGTACCGGGACTAGCGGGGGGGATACGCAGTATTTT	CASSTGTSGGDTQYF
TRBV7-9	13	TRBJ1-4	-	TGTGCCAGCAGCTTAATCGAGGGAGAAAAACTGTTTTTT	CASSLIEGEKLFF
TRBV30	16	TRBJ2-6	-	TGTGCCTGGAGTGTACATCCGGGAACCGGGGCCAACGTCCTGACTTTC	CAWSVHPGTGANVLTF
TRBV10-2	14	TRBJ2-1	TRBD1	TGCGCCAGCAGGAGGGACAGGGCAAAGAATGAGCAGTTCTTC	CASRRDRAKNEQFF
TRBV7-8	12	TRBJ2-7	-	TGTGCCAGCAGCCTTAACAACTACGAGCAGTACTTC	CASSLNNYEQYF
TRBV5-6	14	TRBJ1-5	TRBD1	TGTGCCAGCAGCCTCGGACAGGTACATCAGCCCCAGCATTTT	CASSLGQVHQPQHF
TRBV25-1	14	TRBJ2-7	TRBD2	TGTGCCAGCAGCCTTCCGGGAGGGCCGGTCGAGCAGTACTTC	CASSLPGGPVEQYF
TRBV5-1	15	TRBJ2-7	-	TGCGCCAGCAGCCCGGAGACAGACCTTTCCTACGAGCAGTACTTC	CASSPETDLSYEQYF
TRBV10-3	15	TRBJ2-5	-	TGTGCCATCAGTGAAGTAGGCAGGGGCGGAGAGACCCAGTACTTC	CAISEVGRGGETQYF